The 19 T cell receptor beta chains presented below share a single source sample, sequenced in a study of graft-versus-host responses after intestinal transplantation. The antigens of these receptors remain unknown. Clones were sequenced by immunoSEQ multiplex PCR, and TCRdb holds only the in-frame ones, with some missing. The table records more than 60,000 clones, roughly 87% of them present only once. Sequenced here: unstimulated CD8+ T cells sorted from spleen or lymph node cells, sampled before intestinal transplant. Every receptor here comes from a human donor who received an intestinal transplant.

This clone was recorded a few times. V is TRBV5-6 and J is TRBJ2-1; 9 nucleotides align to TRBD1. The CDR3 is 15 amino acids. The V segment lost 6 bases and the J segment 4 bases; nucleotides outside the gene matches: 8. CDR1 and CDR2 (germline): SGHDT, YYEEEE. This CDR3 reads CASTLRDRVYNEQFF. DNA of the CDR3: TGTGCCAGCACCCTCCGGGACAGGGTGTACAATGAGCAGTTCTTC. The full variable domain, completed using reference TRBV5-6 and TRBJ2-1, is DAGVTQSPTHLIKTRGQQVTLRCSPKSGHDTVSWYQQALGQGPQFIFQYYEEEERQRGNFPDRFSGHQFPNYSSELNVNALLLGDSALYLCASTLRDRVYNEQFFGPGTRLTVL.

The V and J genes are TRBV5-6 and TRBJ2-5; TRBD1 might be the D (6 bases). The CDR3 runs 12 residues. Germline V gene sequence: CDR1 SGHDT, CDR2 YYEEEE. Trimming took off 4 bases at V and 9 bases at J, with 13 bases between the two ends. The CDR3 nucleotides are TGTGCCAGCAGCAATACCCCAGGGGCCCAGTACTTC. Residues: CASSNTPGAQYF.

The chain's CDR3 is CASSLTGTYGYTF. The CDR3 nucleotides are TGTGCCAGCAGTCTTACAGGGACCTATGGCTACACCTTC. V usage is TRBV6-1 and J usage is TRBJ1-2; tentatively, D is TRBD1 (6 bases). The CDR3 runs to 13 residues. The V gene's germline CDR1 is MNHNS and CDR2 SASEGT. V shed 5 bases and J shed 4 bases, with 11 bases lying between them.

The rearrangement links TRBV5-1 to TRBJ2-1; the match to TRBD2 covers 10 bases. CDR1 is SGHRS and CDR2 is YFSETQ in the germline V gene. This CDR3 contains 15 residues. The V and J ends lost 4 bases and 2 bases, in that order; junction bases with no gene match: 3. The CDR3 loop reads CASSKRGGAYNEQFF. CDR3 nucleotides: TGCGCCAGCAGCAAGCGGGGGGGCGCCTACAATGAGCAGTTCTTC. The full variable domain, completed using reference TRBV5-1 and TRBJ2-1, is KAGVTQTPRYLIKTRGQQVTLSCSPISGHRSVSWYQQTPGQGLQFLFEYFSETQRNKGNFPGRFSGRQFSNSRSEMNVSTLELGDSALYLCASSKRGGAYNEQFFGPGTRLTVL.

The genes are TRBV9 and TRBJ1-5; D might be TRBD1 (6 bases). The ends were cut back, 3 bases at V and 7 bases at J, with 11 bases in the middle. Germline assignment: CDR1 SGDLS and CDR2 YYNGEE. The CDR3 has 13 amino acids. The CDR3 nucleotides read TGTGCCAGCAGCGGGGCAGGGGAGCAGCCCCAGCATTTT. Its translation: CASSGAGEQPQHF.

The V and J genes are TRBV11-2 and TRBJ2-7; weak D call: TRBD1 (6 bases). Germline-derived CDR1 and CDR2 are SGHAT and FQNNGV. V was pared by 0 bases and J by 0 bases, with 12 bases between. The CDR3 loop spans 16 amino acids. CDR3 nucleotides: TGTGCCAGCAGCTTAGAGTTGACAGGAGCCTCCTACGAGCAGTACTTC. This codes for CASSLELTGASYEQYF. Filled out from reference TRBV11-2 and TRBJ2-7, the complete variable domain reads EAGVAQSPRYKIIEKRQSVAFWCNPISGHATLYWYQQILGQGPKLLIQFQNNGVVDDSQLPKDRFSAERLKGVDSTLKIQPAKLEDSAVYLCASSLELTGASYEQYFGPGTRLTVT.

The V and J genes are TRBV7-9 and TRBJ1-3; D unresolved. This CDR3 region has 14 residues. The V end was cut by 3 bases, the J end by 0 bases, with 6 bases between. Germline loops: CDR1 SEHNR, CDR2 FQNEAQ (reference sequence). In DNA form, the CDR3 reads TGTGCCAGCAGCTTTGAGAGCTCTGGAAACACCATATATTTT. This sequence encodes CASSFESSGNTIYF.

The chain has TRBV6-6 and TRBJ2-5; weak D call: TRBD2 (7 bases). Trimming pared 11 bases from V and 5 bases from J, leaving 15 bases between. CDR1 and CDR2 from the germline V gene are MNHNY and SVGAGI (reference sequence). CDR3 length equals 12 residues. The CDR3 DNA reads TGTGCCTCCCGGGGGGCGGATGAGACCCAGTACTTC. It translates to CASRGADETQYF.

V and J are TRBV5-1 and TRBJ1-2; D gene unclear. CDR1 is SGHRS and CDR2 is YFSETQ in the germline V gene. Trimming took 0 bases from V and 4 from J, leaving 4 bases between them. The CDR3 covers 12 residues. The CDR3 DNA reads TGCGCCAGCAGCTTGGGCGGCTATGGCTACACCTTC. This encodes CASSLGGYGYTF.

In this sample, this clone turned up once. The chain carries TRBV10-3 and TRBJ1-4; the match to TRBD1 covers 12 bases. Looked up from germline, CDR1 is ENHRY and CDR2 is SYGVKD. CDR3 length equals 17 residues. The V and J ends lost 3 bases and 5 bases, in that order; junction bases with no gene match: 7. The CDR3 region is CAISDPGQGALNEKLFF. In DNA, the CDR3 is TGTGCCATCAGTGATCCGGGACAGGGGGCCTTAAATGAAAAACTGTTTTTT.

This clone has more than one count but fewer than ten. As DNA, the CDR3 is TGTGCCAGCGGGTCCCTGACAGGAGAGGTCGAGCAGTACTTC. Translating gives CASGSLTGEVEQYF. The chain combines TRBV27 with TRBJ2-7; D perhaps matches TRBD1 (6 bases). The length of the CDR3 is 14 residues. Trimming pared 8 bases from V and 6 bases from J, leaving 20 bases between. Germline V gives CDR1 MNHEY, CDR2 SMNVEV (reference sequence).

The chain carries TRBV10-3 and TRBJ1-5, with 8 bases matching TRBD1. With V trimmed by 10 bases and J by 5 bases, 4 bases remained unmatched. In germline, CDR1 is ENHRY, CDR2 SYGVKD. This CDR3 is 12 amino acids long. The chain's CDR3 is CANGQGDQPQHF. The DNA for the CDR3 is TGTGCCAACGGACAGGGCGATCAGCCCCAGCATTTT.

The V gene is TRBV6-5, the J gene TRBJ2-5, with 7 nucleotides matching TRBD1. The end of the DNA aligns better with TRBJ2-7, so the J call may be wrong. Germline V CDR1 and CDR2: MNHEY, SVGAGI. The CDR3 has 13 residues. The CDR3 region is CASNPGGSYEQYF. In DNA form, the CDR3 reads TGTGCCAGCAATCCAGGGGGCTCCTACGAGCAGTACTTC.

The J gene is TRBJ2-7, the V gene TRBV29-1; D perhaps matches TRBD1 (6 bases). Trimming pared 5 bases from V and 0 bases from J, leaving 14 bases between. The germline CDR1 and CDR2 sequences are SQVTM and ANQGSEA. This CDR3 contains 14 residues. CDR3 bases: TGCAGCGTTTCCCCAGGGGTACCCTCCTACGAGCAGTACTTC. Its protein product is CSVSPGVPSYEQYF.

The rearrangement uses TRBV7-2 and TRBJ2-7; 7 bases map to TRBD1. Germline values: CDR1 SGHTA, CDR2 FQGNSA. This CDR3 is built from 16 residues. The V gene end was trimmed by 0 bases and the J gene end by 3 bases; junction bases not matched to a gene: 8. The CDR3 DNA reads TGTGCCAGCAGCTTAGCGGTAGGGACAGCGTTCTACGAGCAGTACTTC. It codes for CASSLAVGTAFYEQYF.

The V gene is TRBV18, the J gene TRBJ2-3, with 9 bases identical to TRBD2. CDR1 is KGHSH and CDR2 is LQKENI in the germline V gene. V was clipped by 2 bases and J by 6 bases; unmatched bases: 12. The CDR3 length is 17 residues. The CDR3 DNA sequence: TGTGCCAGCTCACCAGGGATCGAGCGGGGGGCCGGGGATACGCAGTATTTT. Its translation: CASSPGIERGAGDTQYF.

This chain links TRBV29-1 with TRBJ1-1, with unresolved D. The CDR3 consists of 10 residues. Trimming took 7 bases from V and 1 from J, leaving 4 bases between them. The germline V gene has CDR1 SQVTM and CDR2 ANQGSEA. In nucleotides, the CDR3 is TGCAGCGGGGCGAACACTGAAGCTTTCTTT. Protein sequence: CSGANTEAFF.

The chain carries TRBV9 and TRBJ2-2; TRBD2 aligns across 9 bases. The CDR3 has 16 residues. CDR1 is SGDLS and CDR2 is YYNGEE in the germline V gene. V shed 1 base, J shed 6 bases, and the junction held 7 bases outside the gene matches. The DNA for the CDR3 is TGTGCCAGCAGCGTACCGGCGGGGGGGCAACCCGGGGAGCTGTTTTTT. This codes for CASSVPAGGQPGELFF.

This clone was picked up one time. J is TRBJ1-5 and V is TRBV19; D gene uncertain. V lost 0 bases and J 0 bases, leaving 3 bases between the germline ends. CDR3 length: 14 amino acids. Looked up from germline, CDR1 is LNHDA and CDR2 is SQIVND (reference sequence). Here the CDR3 reads CASSIDYSNQPQHF. The CDR3 nucleotides read TGTGCCAGTAGTATAGATTATAGCAATCAGCCCCAGCATTTT.